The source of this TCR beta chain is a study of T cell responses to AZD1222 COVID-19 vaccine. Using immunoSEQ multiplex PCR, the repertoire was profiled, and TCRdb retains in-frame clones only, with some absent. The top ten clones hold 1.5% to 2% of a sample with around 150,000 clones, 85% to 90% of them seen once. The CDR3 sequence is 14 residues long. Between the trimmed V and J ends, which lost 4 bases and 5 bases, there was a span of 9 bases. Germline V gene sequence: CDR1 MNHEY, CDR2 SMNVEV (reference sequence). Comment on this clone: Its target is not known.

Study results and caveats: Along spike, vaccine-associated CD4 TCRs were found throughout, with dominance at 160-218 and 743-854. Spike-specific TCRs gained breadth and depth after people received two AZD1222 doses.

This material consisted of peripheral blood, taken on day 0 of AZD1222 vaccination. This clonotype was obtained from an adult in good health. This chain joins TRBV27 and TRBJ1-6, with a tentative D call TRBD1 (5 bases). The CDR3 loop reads CASSSGRNNSPLHF. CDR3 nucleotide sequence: TGTGCCAGCAGTTCGGGACGGAATAATTCACCCCTCCACTTT.